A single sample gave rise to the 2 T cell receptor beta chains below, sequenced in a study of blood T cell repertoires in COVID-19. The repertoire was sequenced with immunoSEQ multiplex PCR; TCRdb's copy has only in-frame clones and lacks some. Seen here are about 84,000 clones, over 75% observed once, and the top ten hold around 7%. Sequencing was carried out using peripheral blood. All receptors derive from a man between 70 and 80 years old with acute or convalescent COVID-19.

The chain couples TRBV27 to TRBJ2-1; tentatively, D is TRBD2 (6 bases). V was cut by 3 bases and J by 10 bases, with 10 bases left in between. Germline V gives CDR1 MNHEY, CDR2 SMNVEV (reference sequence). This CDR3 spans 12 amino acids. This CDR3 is CASSFWGVEQFF. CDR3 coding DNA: TGTGCCAGCAGTTTCTGGGGGGTGGAGCAGTTCTTC.

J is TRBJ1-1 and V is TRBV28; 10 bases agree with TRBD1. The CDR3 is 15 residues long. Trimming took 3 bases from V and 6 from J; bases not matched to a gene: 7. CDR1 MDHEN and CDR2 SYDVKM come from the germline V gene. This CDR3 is CASSFRDRGLSEAFF. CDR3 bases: TGTGCCAGCAGTTTCAGGGACAGGGGATTATCTGAAGCTTTCTTT.